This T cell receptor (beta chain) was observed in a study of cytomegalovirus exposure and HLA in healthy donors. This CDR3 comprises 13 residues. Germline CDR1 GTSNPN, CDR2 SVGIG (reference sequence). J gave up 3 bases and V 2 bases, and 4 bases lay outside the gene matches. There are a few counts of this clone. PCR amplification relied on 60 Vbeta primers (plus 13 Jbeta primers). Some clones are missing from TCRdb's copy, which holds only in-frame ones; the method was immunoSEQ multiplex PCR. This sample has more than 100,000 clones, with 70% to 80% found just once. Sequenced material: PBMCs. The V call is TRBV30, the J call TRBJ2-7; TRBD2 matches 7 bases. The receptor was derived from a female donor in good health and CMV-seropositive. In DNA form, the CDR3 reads TGTGCCTGGAGTAGGGCTAGCGGCTACGAGCAGTACTTC. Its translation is CAWSRASGYEQYF.